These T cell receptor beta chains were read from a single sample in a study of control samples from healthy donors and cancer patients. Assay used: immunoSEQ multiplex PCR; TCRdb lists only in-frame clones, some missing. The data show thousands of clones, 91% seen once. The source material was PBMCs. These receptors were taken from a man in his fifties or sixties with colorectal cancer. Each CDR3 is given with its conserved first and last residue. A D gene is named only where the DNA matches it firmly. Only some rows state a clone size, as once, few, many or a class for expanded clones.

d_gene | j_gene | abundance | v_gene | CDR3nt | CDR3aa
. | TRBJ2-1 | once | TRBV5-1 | TGCGCCAGCAGCTTTGGAGGGGGGATTTACAATGAGCAGTTCTTC | CASSFGGGIYNEQFF
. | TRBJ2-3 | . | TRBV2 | TGTGCCAGCAGTGACCCCGGGACCTCAGCAGATACGCAGTATTTT | CASSDPGTSADTQYF
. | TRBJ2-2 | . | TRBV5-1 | TGCGCCAGCAGCGGCAGGACCAACACCGGGGAGCTGTTTTTT | CASSGRTNTGELFF
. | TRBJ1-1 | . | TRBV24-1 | TGTGCCACCAGTCGAAGTGGGGCGCAGAACACTGAAGCTTTCTTT | CATSRSGAQNTEAFF
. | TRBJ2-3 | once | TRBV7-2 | TGTGCCAGCAGCACTCAGTGGCTTAGCACAGATACGCAGTATTTT | CASSTQWLSTDTQYF
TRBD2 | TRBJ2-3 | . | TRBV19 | TGTGCCAGTAGTACAAGCGGGGTGGGCACAGATACGCAGTATTTT | CASSTSGVGTDTQYF
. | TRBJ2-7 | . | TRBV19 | TGTGCCAGTAGTATCCGCGACGGCTACGAGCAGTACTTC | CASSIRDGYEQYF
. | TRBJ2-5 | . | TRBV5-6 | TGTGCCAGCAGCTTGGGGACTCGGTGGGGGCGAGAGACCCAGTACTTC | CASSLGTRWGRETQYF
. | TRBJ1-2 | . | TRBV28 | TGTGCCAGCAGTTTAGAGGTTAACTATGGCTACACCTTC | CASSLEVNYGYTF
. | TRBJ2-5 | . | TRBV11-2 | TGTGCCAGCAGCTCCGGGGTACTCGAGACCCAGTACTTC | CASSSGVLETQYF
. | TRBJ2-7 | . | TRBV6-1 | TGTGCCAGCAGTGAATTTTACGAGCAGTACTTC | CASSEFYEQYF
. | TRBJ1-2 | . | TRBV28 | TGTGCCAGCAGTTTTGAGGGGCGGTACTATGGCTACACCTTC | CASSFEGRYYGYTF
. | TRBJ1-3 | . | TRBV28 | TGTGCCAGCAGTCCAGGACAGTGGCCCACCATATATTTT | CASSPGQWPTIYF
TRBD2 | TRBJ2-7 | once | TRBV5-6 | TGTGCCAGCAGCCGGGGGGTATACGAGCAGTACTTC | CASSRGVYEQYF
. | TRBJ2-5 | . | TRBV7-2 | TGTGCCAGCAGCTTCAGGGGCGGAGAGACCCAGTACTTC | CASSFRGGETQYF
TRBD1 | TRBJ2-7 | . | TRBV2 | TGTGCCAGCAGCCCAGGGACAGCGCGCTTCTACGAGCAGTACTTC | CASSPGTARFYEQYF
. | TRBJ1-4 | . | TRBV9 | TGTGCCAGCAGCGTAGGATCGGCAGGCCCGAAAAAACTGTTTTTT | CASSVGSAGPKKLFF
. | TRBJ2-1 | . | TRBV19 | TGTGCCAGTAGTATCCAGGGAATAGGCGCTGAGCAGTTCTTC | CASSIQGIGAEQFF
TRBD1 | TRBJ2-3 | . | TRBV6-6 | TGTGCCAGCAGCCGTGGACAGGCCGGAGATACGCAGTATTTT | CASSRGQAGDTQYF
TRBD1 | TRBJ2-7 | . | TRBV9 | TGTGCCAGCAGCGCCTCACAGGGGAGCAAGCAGTACTTC | CASSASQGSKQYF
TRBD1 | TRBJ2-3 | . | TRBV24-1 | TGTGCCACCAGTGACAACCGGGACAGGGTGGTTGGTACGCAGTATTTT | CATSDNRDRVVGTQYF
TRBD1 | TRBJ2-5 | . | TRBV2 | TGTGCCAGCAGTTTCGACAGGGTAGAGACCCAGTACTTC | CASSFDRVETQYF
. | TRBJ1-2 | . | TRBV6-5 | TGTGCCAGCAGGGACGCGGGGAACTATGGCTACACCTTC | CASRDAGNYGYTF
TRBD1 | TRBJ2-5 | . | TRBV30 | TGTGCCTGGAGTGCCCGGGACAGGGAATACGAGACCCAGTACTTC | CAWSARDREYETQYF
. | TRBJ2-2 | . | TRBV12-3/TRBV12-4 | TGTGCCAGCTCATTATTTAATGGCGGGGAGCTGTTTTTT | CASSLFNGGELFF
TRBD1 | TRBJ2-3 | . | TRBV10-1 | TGCGCCACCGGACAGGCGCGTTACACAGATACGCAGTATTTT | CATGQARYTDTQYF
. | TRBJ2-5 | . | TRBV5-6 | TGTGCCAGCAGCTTGGACAGGGTGATGGAGACCCAGTACTTC | CASSLDRVMETQYF